Below are 8 T cell receptor beta chains sequenced from a single sample in a study of blood T cell repertoires in COVID-19. Data came from immunoSEQ multiplex PCR; TCRdb stores just in-frame clones and leaves some out. The sample has around 250,000 clones, about nine tenths seen once. Sequencing was performed on peripheral blood. The receptor source for this set is a man aged 55 to 69 with acute or convalescent COVID-19.

The chain links TRBV7-2 to TRBJ2-7; 9 bases are shared with TRBD2. Germline lookup yields CDR1 SGHTA and CDR2 FQGNSA. This CDR3 has 18 amino acids. The V gene end was trimmed by 1 base and the J gene end by 2 bases; junction bases not matched to a gene: 12. In DNA, the CDR3 is TGTGCCAGCAGCTTAGAGGTCGGGTGGGCTAGCGGGACCTACGAGCAGTACTTC. This gives the protein CASSLEVGWASGTYEQYF.

This clone was seen more than once but under ten times. The chain carries TRBV7-2 and TRBJ2-7; 10 nucleotides align to TRBD2. Germline CDR1 and CDR2: SGHTA and FQGNSA. The CDR3 extends over 15 amino acids. J gave up 7 bases and V 5 bases, and 11 bases lay outside the gene matches. The CDR3 DNA sequence: TGTGCCAGCAGCCTAACCCGACTAGCGGGTCGGGAGCAGTACTTC. Its protein is CASSLTRLAGREQYF.

The V call is TRBV5-1, the J call TRBJ2-7; possibly TRBD2 for D (6 bases). The V end lost 2 bases, the J end lost 5 bases, and 17 bases lay between the germline ends. The CDR3 covers 15 residues. Germline-derived CDR1 and CDR2 are SGHRS and YFSETQ. This CDR3 reads CASSFDNPREDEQYF. In nucleotides, the CDR3 is TGCGCCAGCAGCTTTGACAATCCGAGGGAGGACGAGCAGTACTTC.

The chain carries TRBV9 and TRBJ2-1, with D possibly being TRBD2 (7 bases). The CDR3 spans 18 residues. Trimming pared 0 bases from V and 2 bases from J, leaving 18 bases between. Per the germline V gene, CDR1 is SGDLS and CDR2 is YYNGEE. This chain's CDR3 is CASSVGQRGRVTYNEQFF. CDR3 nucleotides: TGTGCCAGCAGCGTAGGTCAAAGGGGGAGGGTAACCTACAATGAGCAGTTCTTC.

This chain uses TRBV14 with TRBJ2-5, with TRBD1 matching 8 bases. CDR3 size: 14 residues. J was trimmed by 5 bases and V by 1 base; bases with no gene match: 3. Per the germline V gene, CDR1 is SGHDN and CDR2 is FVKESK. The CDR3 DNA is TGTGCCAGCAGCCAAGGGACAGGGTGGGAGACCCAGTACTTC. It translates to CASSQGTGWETQYF. The whole variable domain, filled in from reference TRBV14 and TRBJ2-5, reads EAGVTQFPSHSVIEKGQTVTLRCDPISGHDNLYWYRRVMGKEIKFLLHFVKESKQDESGMPNNRFLAERTGGTYSTLKVQPAELEDSGVYFCASSQGTGWETQYFGPGTRLLVL.

This clone occurred once. The rearrangement joins TRBV6-1 to TRBJ1-1, with unresolved D. The CDR3 totals 15 residues. Trimming cost V 1 base and J 1 base, with 10 bases left between them. The germline V gene encodes CDR1 MNHNS and CDR2 SASEGT. The CDR3 loop reads CASSEVMGRNTEAFF. The CDR3 DNA follows: TGTGCCAGCAGTGAAGTAATGGGGAGGAACACTGAAGCTTTCTTT.

The rearrangement links TRBV2 to TRBJ2-7; D possibly corresponds to TRBD1 (5 bases). Near its end, the DNA agrees better with TRBJ2-5, so the J call may be wrong. The CDR3 runs to 12 residues. Germline V CDR1 and CDR2: SNHLY, FYNNEI. CDR3: CASKGPGETQYF. The CDR3 region has the DNA TGTGCCAGCAAGGGGCCGGGAGAGACCCAGTACTTC.

The V and J genes are TRBV5-1 and TRBJ2-3, with D uncertain. V lost 1 base and J 2 bases, leaving 8 bases between the germline ends. This CDR3 comprises 14 residues. CDR1 and CDR2 (germline): SGHRS, YFSETQ. The CDR3 coding sequence is TGCGCCAGCAGCTTGCTGCGGCCCACAGATACGCAGTATTTT. The encoded protein is CASSLLRPTDTQYF. The full variable domain, in which reference TRBV5-1 and TRBJ2-3 provide the parts outside the CDR3, is KAGVTQTPRYLIKTRGQQVTLSCSPISGHRSVSWYQQTPGQGLQFLFEYFSETQRNKGNFPGRFSGRQFSNSRSEMNVSTLELGDSALYLCASSLLRPTDTQYFGPGTRLTVL.